Given below is one T cell receptor (beta chain) in context. The antigen it recognizes is unknown. No base-level quality is on record; no much larger clone is a single base apart. TCRbeta CDR3 regions were amplified from genomic DNA by means of the immunoSEQ Assay, a bias-controlled multiplex PCR. The paper's processing steps were these. The number of nucleated cells in each sample was estimated from the amplification of reference gene primers within the assay. To quantify the absolute abundance of each unique TCRbeta CDR3 rearrangement, sequence reads were collapsed and filtered. Productive Simpson clonality was computed per sample as the square root of Simpson's diversity index over productive rearrangements. TCRdb retrieved this table from immuneACCESS and kept in-frame rearrangements only. Not all clones are present; in checked studies, unresolved V genes account for under half, and no reason is known for the remainder. V, J and clone size were drawn from that table, and D and trimming were deduced from the DNA. In this sample the table shows around 300,000 clones, 75% to 95% of which occur a single time. Roughly 7.3% of the sample is held by the ten biggest clonotypes.

This sample was taken from a study of blood T cell repertoires in COVID-19 (dated by TCRdb to 2020 to 2021). Notes on the research overall: The collaborator samples originated in the United States, Italy and Spain and spanned the acute and convalescent phases of COVID-19. The material from the prospective study consisted of cDNA or gDNA derived from T cells, B-cell-depleted T cells, or PBMCs. Subjects who had been exposed to COVID-19, were actively infected with it, or had recovered from it provided the deeply sampled blood TCRbeta repertoires that made up the dataset. A freely available public database, intended as a resource for researchers studying the immune response to SARS-CoV-2, is where the repertoires were released. The samples were drawn from the first 160 participants of the ongoing ImmuneRACE study and from some 1,300 subjects provided by 6 global collaborators. Sample metadata almost always included a de-identified subject ID, COVID-19 status, age in years and sex. Where available, HLA class I and class II types were taken from metadata supplied by the sample provider and were not determined by assay-based typing. General study outcomes and caveats: Clinical and demographic metadata were provided uncurated, with the amount varying by source and participant.

CDR1 and CDR2, looked up from the germline V gene (reference sequence), are LGHDT and YNNKEL. Reading from cysteine to phenylalanine, the CDR3 counts 15 amino acids. Solely the CDR3 DNA is kept, with 45 bases framed from the first base. V loses 5 bases of germline sequence and J loses 6 bases, and the interval between the two ends is 20 bases. One collaborating source in Seattle enrolled patients while the patients were actively infected and followed the patients over time throughout the course of disease. The collaborating institutions used their own protocols to collect whole blood in K2EDTA tubes. For TCRbeta analysis, collaborators shipped samples as frozen whole blood, isolated PBMCs, or DNA extracted from either of those sample types.

Material for sequencing was peripheral blood. Recombination joined TRBV3-1 (or the pseudogene TRBV3-2) with TRBJ2-7, with a tentative D gene TRBD1 over 6 matching bases. This sequence was found in a woman aged 25 to 39 with COVID-19, enrolled during active disease. The DNA sequence is given as TGTGCCAGCAGCACACCCGGGACCCAGGGGCTCGAGCAGTACTTC. Translation gives CASSTPGTQGLEQYF.